Reported below is one TCR beta chain. Antigen: not known. The data belong to a study of OX40 agonist ivuxolimab in advanced cancers. Study outcomes and limitations: Normalized T-cell clonal expansion was also low in some nonresponders.

Clones were read by immunoSEQ multiplex PCR, and TCRdb kept only the in-frame ones, dropping some. Of 65,000 to 95,000 clones in the sample, approximately 92% are singletons; the top ten hold approximately 0.5%. The J segment lost 5 bases and the V segment lost 5 bases, leaving 7 bases of the junction unmatched. Germline values: CDR1 SGHTA, CDR2 FQGNSA. This CDR3 has 15 residues. The material was CD4+ or CD8+ T cells sorted from blood, obtained in a trial of the OX40 agonist ivuxolimab. The sequence was collected from an adult with an advanced solid tumor such as melanoma, head and neck, liver or kidney cancer. The chain carries TRBV7-2 and TRBJ1-5; the match to TRBD1 covers 9 bases. Here the CDR3 reads CASSLRTGADQPQHF. The CDR3 DNA reads as TGTGCCAGCAGCCTCCGGACAGGGGCCGATCAGCCCCAGCATTTT. Full variable domain (outside the CDR3, taken from reference TRBV7-2 and TRBJ1-5): GAGVSQSPSNKVTEKGKDVELRCDPISGHTALYWYRQSLGQGLEFLIYFQGNSAPDKSGLPSDRFSAERTGGSVSTLTIQRTQQEDSAVYLCASSLRTGADQPQHFGDGTRLSIL.